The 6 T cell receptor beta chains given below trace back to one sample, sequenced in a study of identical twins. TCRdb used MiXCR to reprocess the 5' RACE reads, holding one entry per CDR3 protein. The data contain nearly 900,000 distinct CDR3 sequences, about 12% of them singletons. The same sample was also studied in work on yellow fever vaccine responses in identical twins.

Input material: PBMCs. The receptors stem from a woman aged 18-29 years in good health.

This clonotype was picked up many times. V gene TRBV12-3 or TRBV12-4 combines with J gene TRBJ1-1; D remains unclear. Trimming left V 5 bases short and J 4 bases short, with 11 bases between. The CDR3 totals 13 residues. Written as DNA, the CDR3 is TGTGCCAGCAGTCGCGGTTTCGGCACTGAAGCTTTCTTT. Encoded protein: CASSRGFGTEAFF.

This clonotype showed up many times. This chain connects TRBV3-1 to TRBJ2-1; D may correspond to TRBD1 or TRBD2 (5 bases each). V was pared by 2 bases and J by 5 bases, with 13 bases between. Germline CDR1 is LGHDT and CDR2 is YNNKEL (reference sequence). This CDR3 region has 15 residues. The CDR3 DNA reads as TGTGCCAGCAGCCAACCCCGGGGCCGGAACAATGAGCAGTTCTTC. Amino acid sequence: CASSQPRGRNNEQFF.

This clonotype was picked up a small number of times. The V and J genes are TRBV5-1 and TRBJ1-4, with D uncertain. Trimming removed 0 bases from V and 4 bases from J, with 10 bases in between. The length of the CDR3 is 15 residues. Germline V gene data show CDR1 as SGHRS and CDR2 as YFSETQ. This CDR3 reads CASSLAVGLNEKLFF. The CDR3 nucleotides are TGCGCCAGCAGCTTGGCTGTAGGCCTTAATGAAAAACTGTTTTTT. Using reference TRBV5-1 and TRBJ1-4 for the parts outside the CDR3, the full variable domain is KAGVTQTPRYLIKTRGQQVTLSCSPISGHRSVSWYQQTPGQGLQFLFEYFSETQRNKGNFPGRFSGRQFSNSRSEMNVSTLELGDSALYLCASSLAVGLNEKLFFGSGTQLSVL.

CDR3 nucleotides: TGTGCCAGCAGAAAAAGCGGTACAGAGGGAGATGAGCAGTACTTC. Translation gives CASRKSGTEGDEQYF. This chain joins TRBV7-6 and TRBJ2-7; D is possibly TRBD2 (5 bases). Trimming removed 6 bases at V and 7 bases at J, with 22 bases between. The CDR3 length is 15 residues. Germline V CDR1 and CDR2: SGHVS, FNYEAQ.

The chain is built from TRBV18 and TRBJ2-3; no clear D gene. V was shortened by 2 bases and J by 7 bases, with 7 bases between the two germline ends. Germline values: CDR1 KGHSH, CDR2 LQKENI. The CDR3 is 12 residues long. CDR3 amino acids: CASSPAANTQYF. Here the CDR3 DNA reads TGTGCCAGCTCACCAGCCGCTAATACGCAGTATTTT.

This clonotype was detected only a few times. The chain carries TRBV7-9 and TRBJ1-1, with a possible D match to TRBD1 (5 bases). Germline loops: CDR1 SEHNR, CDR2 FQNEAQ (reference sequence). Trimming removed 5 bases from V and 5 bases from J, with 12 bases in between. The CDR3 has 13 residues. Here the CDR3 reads CASSRPGGTEAFF. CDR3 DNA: TGTGCCAGCAGCCGTCCCGGGGGGACTGAAGCTTTCTTT.